The rows below give T cell receptor beta chains drawn from one sample of a study of T cell responses to AZD1222 COVID-19 vaccine. Method: immunoSEQ multiplex PCR; TCRdb's copy keeps in-frame clones and lacks some. The sample records more than 85,000 clones, 70% to 90% being singletons. Sequencing was performed on peripheral blood, taken on day 0 of AZD1222 vaccination. The origin of the receptors is an adult in good health. Both conserved end residues are part of each CDR3. A D gene is named only where the DNA matches it firmly. The size of a clone is reported for some rows only, either as once, few or many, or as a class for expanded clones.

v_gene	d_gene	abundance	len	j_gene	CDR3aa
TRBV25-1	.	.	15	TRBJ2-1	CASSRAGAGEGEQFF
TRBV10-3	TRBD2	few	14	TRBJ2-1	CAISEGLARDEQFF
TRBV28	.	once	12	TRBJ1-6	CASSQSPGPLHF
TRBV15	.	once	14	TRBJ1-1	CATSRPQRGTEAFF
TRBV18	TRBD1	.	16	TRBJ1-5	CASSPRQGQVDQPQHF
TRBV6-5	.	.	13	TRBJ1-1	CASRGMGNTEAFF
TRBV19	.	.	15	TRBJ1-1	CASSIGGRTNTEAFF
TRBV6-1	.	once	16	TRBJ1-5	CASSALQMYSNQPQHF
TRBV12-5	.	.	13	TRBJ1-2	CASGLDSDYGYTF
TRBV5-8	TRBD1	.	17	TRBJ1-5	CASSWGQGGWNNQPQHF
TRBV18	TRBD1	.	15	TRBJ2-7	CASSSQGQTSYEQYF
TRBV5-4	TRBD1	.	15	TRBJ2-7	CASSSPGTGSYEQYF
TRBV7-2	.	few	14	TRBJ2-7	CASSLVSYSGEQYF
TRBV19	.	.	15	TRBJ1-1	CASSLVSGAGTEAFF
TRBV2	.	.	13	TRBJ2-7	CASSEALWGDRQF
TRBV7-6	.	.	15	TRBJ1-5	CASSLGGEGGQPQHF
TRBV11-1	.	.	14	TRBJ2-7	CASSPLALNDEQYF
TRBV6-1	.	.	17	TRBJ1-2	CASSEPLRGALDYGYTF
TRBV7-2	.	.	13	TRBJ1-6	CASSSYRDSPLHF
TRBV28	.	.	13	TRBJ2-1	CASRNSGYNEQFF
TRBV7-2	TRBD1	.	14	TRBJ1-2	CASSPTGWDYGYTF
TRBV21-1	.	.	15	TRBJ1-5	CASKESMTGEQPQHF
TRBV29-1	.	once	13	TRBJ1-5	CSVTTESNQPQHF
TRBV7-3	TRBD1	.	15	TRBJ2-7	CASSQGTASPYEQYF
TRBV2	.	.	13	TRBJ2-5	CASSGQALETQYF
TRBV7-9	.	few	12	TRBJ1-5	CASSSRNQPQHF
TRBV20-1	TRBD2	few	17	TRBJ2-5	CSASNVGLAGPQETQYF
TRBV28	.	once	14	TRBJ1-1	CASSPGQLSTEAFF
TRBV3-1/TRBV3-2	.	.	13	TRBJ1-6	CASSQNGGSPLHF
TRBV2	TRBD1	.	14	TRBJ1-3	CASNRGQSGNTIYF
TRBV28	.	.	14	TRBJ2-1	CASSSGTAVNEQFF
TRBV7-2	TRBD2	once	14	TRBJ2-7	CASSSGLPLYEQYF
TRBV6-2/TRBV6-3	.	.	13	TRBJ1-1	CASSLGVSTEAFF
TRBV5-6	.	.	15	TRBJ2-7	CASSLAGGLPYEQYF
TRBV10-3	.	.	12	TRBJ2-7	CATTGTSYEQYF
TRBV28	TRBD1	few	17	TRBJ1-4	CASSLRGTGPLGEKLFF
TRBV11-2	TRBD1	few	13	TRBJ1-1	CASSLVTGVEAFF
TRBV28	TRBD2	.	15	TRBJ2-1	CASSGLAGISGEQFF
TRBV5-1	TRBD1	.	15	TRBJ2-3	CASSFGQGGTDTQYF